The rows below give T cell receptor beta chains drawn from one sample of a study of T-cell reconstitution after alpha-beta-depleted transplantation in children. MiXCR, run by TCRdb on the PCR reads, gives a single entry per CDR3 protein. The sample consists of about 90,000 distinct CDR3 sequences, 15% to 19% of them appearing once. This specimen was PBMCs, mostly from graft donor cells, taken 180 days after TCRalphabeta/CD19-depleted stem cell transplant. Source of these receptors: a male patient between 2 and 10 years old who had a stem cell transplant for acute lymphoblastic leukemia, so the T cells may come from the graft donor. The CDR3 runs from the conserved cysteine through the conserved F or W. Fields, in order: J gene, D gene, clone size, CDR3 length, V gene, CDR3 DNA, CDR3 protein. D genes are given only for firm matches. The size of a clone is reported for some rows only, either as once, few or many, or as a class for expanded clones.

j_call: TRBJ2-1; d_call: TRBD2; clone_size: many; cdr3_length: 15; v_call: TRBV5-6; cdr3_nt: TGTGCCAGCAGCCGTGCAGCGGGGGAAAACAATGAGCAGTTCTTC; cdr3_aa: CASSRAAGENNEQFF
j_call: TRBJ1-2; d_call: .; clone_size: few; cdr3_length: 13; v_call: TRBV20-1; cdr3_nt: TGCAGTGCTCCCGATTCCTCTAACTATGGCTACACCTTC; cdr3_aa: CSAPDSSNYGYTF
j_call: TRBJ2-1; d_call: TRBD2; clone_size: .; cdr3_length: 15; v_call: TRBV24-1; cdr3_nt: TGTGCCACCAGTGATTTTTGGGGGGGGAGCAATGAGCAGTTCTTC; cdr3_aa: CATSDFWGGSNEQFF
j_call: TRBJ1-5; d_call: .; clone_size: many; cdr3_length: 16; v_call: TRBV7-7; cdr3_nt: TGTGCTAGCAGCTTCCATCGAGGACATGGCAATCAGCCCCAGCATTTT; cdr3_aa: CASSFHRGHGNQPQHF
j_call: TRBJ1-5; d_call: TRBD1; clone_size: few; cdr3_length: 14; v_call: TRBV29-1; cdr3_nt: TGCAGCGTGGGAGAGACAGGGAATAGGCAGCCCCAGCATTTT; cdr3_aa: CSVGETGNRQPQHF
j_call: TRBJ2-7; d_call: .; clone_size: .; cdr3_length: 15; v_call: TRBV5-1; cdr3_nt: TGCGCCAGCAGCTTGGCAGGGCATTCCACCTACGAGCAGTACTTC; cdr3_aa: CASSLAGHSTYEQYF
j_call: TRBJ2-2; d_call: .; clone_size: few; cdr3_length: 16; v_call: TRBV12-3/TRBV12-4; cdr3_nt: TGTGCCAGCAGTTCGAGCAGCAGCTCCAGCACCGGGGAGCTGTTTTTT; cdr3_aa: CASSSSSSSSTGELFF
j_call: TRBJ1-3; d_call: .; clone_size: .; cdr3_length: 13; v_call: TRBV20-1; cdr3_nt: TGCAGTGCTAGCTTCAGCTCTGGAAACACCATATATTTT; cdr3_aa: CSASFSSGNTIYF
j_call: TRBJ2-1; d_call: TRBD2; clone_size: few; cdr3_length: 13; v_call: TRBV27; cdr3_nt: TGTGCCAGCGGGACTAGCGGGGTATATGAGCAGTTCTTC; cdr3_aa: CASGTSGVYEQFF
j_call: TRBJ1-2; d_call: .; clone_size: few; cdr3_length: 10; v_call: TRBV9; cdr3_nt: TGTGCCAGCAGCGGCCGAGGCTACACCTTC; cdr3_aa: CASSGRGYTF
j_call: TRBJ2-1; d_call: .; clone_size: few; cdr3_length: 15; v_call: TRBV12-3/TRBV12-4; cdr3_nt: TGTGCCAGCAGTTTCCCCGCGGGCTCACAGTCGGGGCAGTTCTTC; cdr3_aa: CASSFPAGSQSGQFF
j_call: TRBJ1-4; d_call: TRBD1; clone_size: .; cdr3_length: 16; v_call: TRBV7-8; cdr3_nt: TGTGCCAGCAGCTTAGAATTTGGGACAGGGGATAGTAAACTGTTTTTT; cdr3_aa: CASSLEFGTGDSKLFF
j_call: TRBJ2-1; d_call: TRBD2; clone_size: .; cdr3_length: 17; v_call: TRBV7-7; cdr3_nt: TGTGCCAGCAGCCCCGATCTTAGCGGGGGGCCGGGGAATGAGCAGTTCTTC; cdr3_aa: CASSPDLSGGPGNEQFF
j_call: TRBJ1-4; d_call: .; clone_size: .; cdr3_length: 18; v_call: TRBV5-1; cdr3_nt: TGCGCCAGCAGCCGTTTTTCAGGGGCCCCTTCAACTAATGAAAAACTGTTTTTT; cdr3_aa: CASSRFSGAPSTNEKLFF
j_call: TRBJ2-5; d_call: .; clone_size: .; cdr3_length: 14; v_call: TRBV5-4; cdr3_nt: TGTGCCAGCAGCCCGGATACCTGGGAAGAGACCCAGTACTTC; cdr3_aa: CASSPDTWEETQYF
j_call: TRBJ2-5; d_call: .; clone_size: once; cdr3_length: 15; v_call: TRBV5-5; cdr3_nt: TGTGCCAGCAGCTCCGTGGGGGCCTTATCGGAGACCCAGTACTTC; cdr3_aa: CASSSVGALSETQYF
j_call: TRBJ2-3; d_call: .; clone_size: .; cdr3_length: 13; v_call: TRBV7-8; cdr3_nt: TGTGCCAGCGGACGGGGGCTCACAGATACGCAGTATTTT; cdr3_aa: CASGRGLTDTQYF
j_call: TRBJ2-3; d_call: TRBD2; clone_size: few; cdr3_length: 14; v_call: TRBV7-9; cdr3_nt: TGTGCCAGCAGCTTATCAGCGGGAGGCACAGATACGCATTTT; cdr3_aa: CASSLSAGGTDTHF
j_call: TRBJ2-7; d_call: TRBD1; clone_size: .; cdr3_length: 13; v_call: TRBV7-2; cdr3_nt: TGTGCCAGCAGCTTAGAGGGGGCATACGAGCAGTACTTC; cdr3_aa: CASSLEGAYEQYF
j_call: TRBJ1-2; d_call: .; clone_size: .; cdr3_length: 13; v_call: TRBV6-2/TRBV6-3; cdr3_nt: TGTGCCAGCACCCCTAGGGGAAACTATGGCTACACCTTC; cdr3_aa: CASTPRGNYGYTF
j_call: TRBJ1-2; d_call: .; clone_size: few; cdr3_length: 13; v_call: TRBV20-1; cdr3_nt: TGCAGTGCTAGAGCGACAGCGCGTGGTGGCTACACCTTC; cdr3_aa: CSARATARGGYTF
j_call: TRBJ2-1; d_call: .; clone_size: .; cdr3_length: 11; v_call: TRBV20-1; cdr3_nt: TGCAGTGCTCCCAGTTACAATGAGCAGTTCTTC; cdr3_aa: CSAPSYNEQFF
j_call: TRBJ2-3; d_call: .; clone_size: .; cdr3_length: 15; v_call: TRBV7-2; cdr3_nt: TGTGCCAGCGCCAAGGAGGGGAGCACGTCAGATACGCAGTATTTT; cdr3_aa: CASAKEGSTSDTQYF
j_call: TRBJ1-4; d_call: TRBD1; clone_size: many; cdr3_length: 14; v_call: TRBV5-1; cdr3_nt: TGCGCCAGCAGCCACCAGGGGGGCGATGAAAAACTGTTTTTT; cdr3_aa: CASSHQGGDEKLFF
j_call: TRBJ2-2; d_call: .; clone_size: many; cdr3_length: 14; v_call: TRBV20-1; cdr3_nt: TGCAGTGCTAGTCCCGGGGTCGGCACCGGGGAGCTGTTTTTT; cdr3_aa: CSASPGVGTGELFF
j_call: TRBJ2-1; d_call: .; clone_size: .; cdr3_length: 11; v_call: TRBV5-1; cdr3_nt: TGCGCCAGCATGGAATACAATGAGCAGTTCTTC; cdr3_aa: CASMEYNEQFF
j_call: TRBJ1-1; d_call: .; clone_size: few; cdr3_length: 11; v_call: TRBV6-5; cdr3_nt: TGTGCCAGCAGGACGGGCAGGGAAGCTTTCTTT; cdr3_aa: CASRTGREAFF
j_call: TRBJ1-2; d_call: .; clone_size: .; cdr3_length: 13; v_call: TRBV7-2; cdr3_nt: TGTGCCAGCAGCTTAGGAAATCGGGTGGCTCACACCTTC; cdr3_aa: CASSLGNRVAHTF
j_call: TRBJ1-1; d_call: .; clone_size: .; cdr3_length: 13; v_call: TRBV7-8; cdr3_nt: TGTGCCAGCAGCTTAGCCGTCGGAGCTGAAGCTTTCTTT; cdr3_aa: CASSLAVGAEAFF
j_call: TRBJ2-7; d_call: .; clone_size: few; cdr3_length: 15; v_call: TRBV18; cdr3_nt: TGTGCCAGCTCACCGCGGGACATGAAGGGCGCCGAGCAGTACTTC; cdr3_aa: CASSPRDMKGAEQYF
j_call: TRBJ2-2; d_call: .; clone_size: .; cdr3_length: 14; v_call: TRBV5-1; cdr3_nt: TGCGCCAGCAGTTACGGGACGTCGCCCGGGGAGCTGTTTTTT; cdr3_aa: CASSYGTSPGELFF
j_call: TRBJ2-7; d_call: TRBD1; clone_size: .; cdr3_length: 14; v_call: TRBV7-9; cdr3_nt: TGTGCCAGCAGTCCGGGGACAGCCTCCTGCGAGCAGTACTTC; cdr3_aa: CASSPGTASCEQYF
j_call: TRBJ1-1; d_call: .; clone_size: few; cdr3_length: 11; v_call: TRBV5-1; cdr3_nt: TGCGCCAGCAGAACCGGGAGCGAAGCTTTCTTT; cdr3_aa: CASRTGSEAFF
j_call: TRBJ2-1; d_call: .; clone_size: .; cdr3_length: 11; v_call: TRBV3-1; cdr3_nt: TGTGCCAGCAGCCGGCTTGAACAGCAGTTCTTC; cdr3_aa: CASSRLEQQFF
j_call: TRBJ1-5; d_call: TRBD1; clone_size: many; cdr3_length: 14; v_call: TRBV20-1; cdr3_nt: TGCAGTGCTAGCCCCGGACAGGGTGGGCAGCCCCAGCATTTT; cdr3_aa: CSASPGQGGQPQHF
j_call: TRBJ2-7; d_call: .; clone_size: .; cdr3_length: 13; v_call: TRBV10-3; cdr3_nt: TGTGCCTACAGCTCGGGTAACCCCTACGAGCAGTACTTC; cdr3_aa: CAYSSGNPYEQYF
j_call: TRBJ1-5; d_call: .; clone_size: .; cdr3_length: 14; v_call: TRBV12-3/TRBV12-4; cdr3_nt: TGTGCCAGCAGTTTAGGGACAGTCAATCAGCCCCAGCATTTT; cdr3_aa: CASSLGTVNQPQHF
j_call: TRBJ1-1; d_call: .; clone_size: few; cdr3_length: 12; v_call: TRBV16; cdr3_nt: TGTGCCAGCAGCCAATCTGGCAGCTTAGCTTTCTTT; cdr3_aa: CASSQSGSLAFF
j_call: TRBJ2-7; d_call: TRBD2; clone_size: few; cdr3_length: 14; v_call: TRBV13; cdr3_nt: TGTGCCAGCAGCTCCGGAGGCGGGGGCTACGAGCAGTACTTC; cdr3_aa: CASSSGGGGYEQYF
j_call: TRBJ2-7; d_call: .; clone_size: .; cdr3_length: 11; v_call: TRBV11-2; cdr3_nt: TGTGCCAGCAGCTCAAACTACGAGCAGTACTTC; cdr3_aa: CASSSNYEQYF